These T cell receptor beta chains were read from a single sample in a study of shared clonotypes between healthy human individuals. The assay was immunoSEQ multiplex PCR, and TCRdb's table has in-frame clones only and misses some. The sample consists of about 2.3 million clones, 85% to 95% of them appearing once. The sample taken for sequencing was naive CD4+ T cells from PBMCs. These receptors were taken from a man in his late teens or twenties in good health. Some clones in this sample may be carry-over from other donors' samples. Each CDR3 is given with its conserved first and last residue. A D gene is named only where the DNA matches it firmly.

CDR3 protein | D gene | J gene | V gene
CASSSYQGTEAFF | - | TRBJ1-1 | TRBV7-2
CSAQKTGSPYEQYF | TRBD1 | - | TRBV29-1
CAVVGAKDTQYF | - | TRBJ2-3 | TRBV28
CASSLEDRVKYF | TRBD1 | TRBJ2-5 | TRBV7-9
CASSLRTGLGVTEAFF | - | TRBJ1-1 | TRBV7-3
CASSSPVGTGSGGYTF | TRBD1 | TRBJ1-2 | TRBV7-9
CASSIAGGTDTQYF | TRBD2 | TRBJ2-3 | TRBV7-2
CASGAGQAVATNEKLFF | TRBD1 | TRBJ1-4 | TRBV7-9
CASSPGLARGHNEQFF | TRBD2 | TRBJ2-1 | TRBV4-1
CASSLMAGLTYNEQFF | - | TRBJ2-1 | TRBV7-3